The next 21 T cell receptor beta chains were all read from a single sample in a study of regulatory and conventional T cells in RAG deficiency. Regulatory T cells were sorted from blood as CD4+ CD25-high CD127-low cells. TCRdb keeps only in-frame clones here, not all; method: immunoSEQ multiplex PCR. Of tens of thousands of clones listed, under 95% are singletons. In addition, the sample was reused for a study of regulatory T cells. As that report states: Amplification used 52 TRBV primers and 13 TRBJ primers.

The material sequenced was Tregs sorted from blood. The receptors were sampled from a human donor in good health.

The V and J genes are TRBV15 and TRBJ1-5; no firm D call. Trimming left V 2 bases short and J 5 bases short, with 10 bases between. This CDR3 has 14 amino acids. Per the germline V gene, CDR1 is LNHNV and CDR2 is YYDKDF (reference sequence). CDR3 amino acids: CATSRNLEDQPQHF. The DNA of the CDR3 is TGTGCCACCAGCAGAAACCTGGAGGATCAGCCCCAGCATTTT. The whole variable domain, filled in from reference TRBV15 and TRBJ1-5, reads DAMVIQNPRYQVTQFGKPVTLSCSQTLNHNVMYWYQQKSSQAPKLLFHYYDKDFNNEADTPDNFQSRRPNTSFCFLDIRSPGLGDTAMYLCATSRNLEDQPQHFGDGTRLSIL.

This clone was recorded once. V is TRBV19 and J is TRBJ1-1; TRBD1 aligns across 7 bases. CDR3 size: 15 residues. Trimming took 3 bases from V and 5 from J; bases not matched to a gene: 9. The germline CDR1 and CDR2 sequences are LNHDA and SQIVND (reference sequence). CDR3 bases: TGTGCCAGTAGTATTGGGGGACAGCTCTTGACTGAAGCTTTCTTT. Translating it yields CASSIGGQLLTEAFF.

This clone was seen only a few times. V is TRBV11-3 and J is TRBJ2-7; D gene unclear. The CDR3 is made up of 14 amino acids. Germline assignment: CDR1 SGHNT and CDR2 YENEEA. Trimming removed 1 base at V and 3 bases at J, with 10 bases between. The CDR3 sequence: CASSLVRRNYEQYF. In nucleotides, the CDR3 is TGTGCCAGCAGCTTAGTGAGGAGAAACTACGAGCAGTACTTC.

This rearrangement joins TRBV29-1 to TRBJ1-2; D is perhaps TRBD1 (6 bases). Germline lookup yields CDR1 SQVTM and CDR2 ANQGSEA. The CDR3 loop spans 13 amino acids. V was shortened by 4 bases and J by 6 bases, with 15 bases between the two germline ends. CDR3 sequence: CSVVVARGDGYTF. Here the CDR3 DNA reads TGCAGCGTTGTGGTGGCCAGGGGAGATGGCTACACCTTC.

The genes are TRBV29-1 and TRBJ1-1; TRBD1 might be the D (6 bases). The CDR3 sequence is 14 residues long. Trimming stripped 5 bases from V and 4 bases from J, with 17 bases between. Germline V gene data show CDR1 as SQVTM and CDR2 as ANQGSEA. CDR3 amino acids: CSVLGGLMVTEAFF. The CDR3 coding sequence is TGCAGCGTTTTGGGGGGCTTAATGGTCACTGAAGCTTTCTTT.

V usage is TRBV6-1 and J usage is TRBJ1-5; D gene unclear. This CDR3 has 16 residues. Germline V CDR1 and CDR2: MNHNS, SASEGT. The V end lost 2 bases, the J end lost 0 bases, and 11 bases lay between the germline ends. CDR3 protein: CASSERIPYSNQPQHF. The DNA of the CDR3 is TGTGCCAGCAGTGAAAGAATCCCTTATAGCAATCAGCCCCAGCATTTT.

The genes are TRBV18 and TRBJ1-2; D gene uncertain. Trimming removed 0 bases from V and 2 bases from J, with 13 bases in between. This CDR3 has 16 residues. Germline values: CDR1 KGHSH, CDR2 LQKENI. CDR3 coding DNA: TGTGCCAGCTCACCACCGGGTGTGTGGGCCAACTATGGCTACACCTTC. Translating it yields CASSPPGVWANYGYTF.

Only a few counts were recorded for this clone. The V gene is TRBV2, the J gene TRBJ2-7, with D possibly TRBD1 on 6 matching bases. Germline V CDR1 and CDR2: SNHLY, FYNNEI. This CDR3 contains 14 residues. V lost 3 bases and J lost 7, with 16 bases in between. The DNA for the CDR3 is TGTGCCAGCAGTGAGGATAGGGGGAGTCGGGAGCAGTACTTC. It specifies CASSEDRGSREQYF.

This chain connects TRBV27 to TRBJ1-2; TRBD1 agrees at 7 bases. This CDR3 comprises 14 residues. CDR1 is MNHEY, CDR2 SMNVEV, per germline (reference sequence). The junction had 5 bases not matched to a gene; V was cut back by 3 bases and J by 4 bases. The CDR3 sequence: CASSFFRDSYGYTF. The CDR3, as DNA: TGTGCCAGCAGTTTCTTCCGGGACAGCTATGGCTACACCTTC.

This chain links TRBV9 with TRBJ1-2, with D perhaps matching TRBD1 (5 bases). Trimming took off 0 bases at V and 4 bases at J, with 10 bases between the two ends. Germline-derived CDR1 and CDR2 are SGDLS and YYNGEE. The CDR3 runs to 14 residues. The CDR3 region is CASSVGLGVYGYTF. The CDR3 coding sequence is TGTGCCAGCAGCGTAGGGTTGGGGGTCTATGGCTACACCTTC.

The J gene is TRBJ2-7, the V gene TRBV7-3; possibly TRBD1 or TRBD2 for D (5 bases each). From germline, CDR1 is SGHTA and CDR2 FQGTGA. The CDR3 loop spans 13 amino acids. V lost 7 bases to trimming and J lost 2 bases, with 12 bases between them. The CDR3 DNA sequence: TGTGCCAGCACCGAGGGGCGTACCTACGAGCAGTACTTC. This encodes CASTEGRTYEQYF.

V and J are TRBV5-1 and TRBJ1-1; D not resolved. Germline V gene data show CDR1 as SGHRS and CDR2 as YFSETQ. With 6 bases removed from V and 0 bases from J, the gap between germline ends came to 12 bases. This CDR3 is 14 amino acids long. This CDR3 is CASKLQLLNTEAFF. DNA of the CDR3: TGCGCCAGCAAATTACAGTTATTGAACACTGAAGCTTTCTTT.

The rearrangement joins TRBV30 to TRBJ1-2; weak D call: TRBD1 (6 bases). CDR1 is GTSNPN and CDR2 is SVGIG in the germline V gene (reference sequence). The CDR3 is 13 amino acids. CDR3 sequence: CAGGGGTNYGYTF. In nucleotides, the CDR3 is TGTGCGGGGGGCGGAGGCACAAACTATGGCTACACCTTC.

The chain has TRBV21-1 and TRBJ1-1. TRBV21-1 is flagged as a pseudogene. The CDR3 contains 18 residues. The CDR3 DNA follows: TGTGCCAGCAACGAATCGGGGCGAGGGGTTTTTTGCGACACTGAAGCTTTCTTT. It encodes CASNESGRGVFCDTEAFF.

The V gene is TRBV30, the J gene TRBJ1-2; D perhaps matches TRBD1 (5 bases). The CDR3 sequence is 14 residues long. V lost 1 base and J lost 3, with 12 bases in between. Germline loops: CDR1 GTSNPN, CDR2 SVGIG (reference sequence). CDR3 region: CAWSDPGRHYGYTF. The CDR3 nucleotides read TGTGCCTGGAGTGATCCAGGGCGCCACTATGGCTACACCTTC.

The chain joins TRBV7-3 to TRBJ2-2; 11 bases are a match to TRBD2. The CDR3 covers 17 residues. Losses at the gene ends were 2 bases for V and 5 bases for J; bases not matched to a gene: 7. CDR1 is SGHTA and CDR2 is FQGTGA in the germline V gene. The CDR3 coding sequence is TGTGCCAGCAGCTTACCTAGCGGGGGGTTGATGACCGGGGAGCTGTTTTTT. This gives the protein CASSLPSGGLMTGELFF.

This clone was observed a few times. The rearrangement links TRBV11-2 to TRBJ2-2, with D possibly matching TRBD1 (6 bases). The ends were cut back, 1 base at V and 3 bases at J, with 9 bases in the middle. This CDR3 has 15 amino acids. Germline V gene data show CDR1 as SGHAT and CDR2 as FQNNGV. DNA of the CDR3: TGTGCCAGCAGCTTAGCAGGGGCGCACACCGGGGAGCTGTTTTTT. It codes for CASSLAGAHTGELFF.

The chain combines TRBV12-5 with TRBJ1-6, with 7 bases that match TRBD1. This CDR3 has 17 residues. In germline, CDR1 is LGHNT, CDR2 FRNRAP. The trim removed 2 bases at V and 7 bases at J, leaving 11 bases unmatched. Here the CDR3 reads CASGLIGTAGRNSPLHF. As DNA, the CDR3 is TGTGCTAGTGGTTTGATAGGGACAGCGGGGAGGAATTCACCCCTCCACTTT.

This chain uses TRBV2 with TRBJ2-5; the match to TRBD1 covers 7 bases. The CDR3 is made up of 15 amino acids. Germline V gene sequence: CDR1 SNHLY, CDR2 FYNNEI. Trimming removed 4 bases from V and 4 bases from J; junction bases left unmatched: 9. Here the CDR3 DNA reads TGTGCCAGCAGTGTAATTACAGGGGTAGGAGAGACCCAGTACTTC. Translation: CASSVITGVGETQYF.

CDR3 in DNA: TGTGCCAGCAGCTTACCTCATGAGACCCAGTACTTC. Translation: CASSLPHETQYF. The chain links TRBV7-8 to TRBJ2-5; D is unresolved. The CDR3 is made up of 12 amino acids. V was cut by 2 bases and J by 5 bases, with 6 bases left in between. Germline V gene data show CDR1 as SGHVS and CDR2 as FQNEAQ.

This chain links TRBV10-3 with TRBJ2-5, with 9 bases fitting TRBD2. Trimming at V came to 6 bases and at J to 2 bases, leaving 7 bases not matched to a gene. Germline V gene lookup returns CDR1 ENHRY and CDR2 SYGVKD. CDR3 length equals 15 residues. In DNA form, the CDR3 reads TGTGCCATCAGCCGTGCGGGGGGGGGACAAGAGACCCAGTACTTC. Its protein product is CAISRAGGGQETQYF.